This T cell receptor (beta chain) stems from a study of T-cell reconstitution after alpha-beta-depleted transplantation in children. General study results and limits: Reportedly, alpha-beta T cells present about two months post-transplant originated from several hundred expanded clones of graft origin.

Preparing the TCRbeta library involved the use of unique molecular identifiers. TCRdb re-derived calls from the PCR reads in MiXCR, one entry per CDR3 protein. The table records around 270,000 distinct CDR3 sequences, around a tenth of them present only once. The CDR3 runs to 18 residues. V gave up 3 bases and J gave up 7 bases; unmatched junction bases: 10. Germline V gives CDR1 MDHEN, CDR2 SYDVKM. This clonotype was observed many times. Its antigen remains unknown. The V gene is TRBV28, the J gene TRBJ2-1, with 15 bases matching TRBD2. The material sequenced was PBMCs, taken before TCRalphabeta/CD19-depleted stem cell transplant. The TCR originated in a boy in the first two years of life with acute myeloid leukemia, due to receive a stem cell transplant. The CDR3 loop is CASSLSGLAGGQVNEQFF. The CDR3 nucleotides are TGTGCCAGCAGTTTGTCAGGACTAGCGGGAGGGCAGGTAAATGAGCAGTTCTTC.